This TCR beta chain is from a study of post-analysis software for immune sequencing data. Study findings and constraints: In patients, TRBV5-6, TRBV5-1 and TRBV20-1 belonged to roughly 5 TRBV segments found more frequently than in controls.

On this clonotype itself: Its antigen is not known.

CDR3 size: 15 residues. CDR1 and CDR2 from the germline V gene are ENHRY and SYGVKD. Trimming removed 4 bases from V and 2 bases from J, with 14 bases in between. cDNA libraries for TCR beta contained unique molecular identifiers. TCRdb called the PCR reads again in MiXCR, with one record for every CDR3 protein. The sample yields some 370,000 distinct CDR3 sequences, roughly 38% seen once. This sequence originates from a girl aged 5 to 17 with multiple sclerosis. The chain joins TRBV10-3 to TRBJ1-1; weak D call: TRBD1 (5 bases). The material sequenced was blood. The CDR3 reads CAISVSRVPNTEAFF. For the CDR3, the DNA is TGTGCCATCAGTGTAAGCAGGGTCCCTAACACTGAAGCTTTCTTT.